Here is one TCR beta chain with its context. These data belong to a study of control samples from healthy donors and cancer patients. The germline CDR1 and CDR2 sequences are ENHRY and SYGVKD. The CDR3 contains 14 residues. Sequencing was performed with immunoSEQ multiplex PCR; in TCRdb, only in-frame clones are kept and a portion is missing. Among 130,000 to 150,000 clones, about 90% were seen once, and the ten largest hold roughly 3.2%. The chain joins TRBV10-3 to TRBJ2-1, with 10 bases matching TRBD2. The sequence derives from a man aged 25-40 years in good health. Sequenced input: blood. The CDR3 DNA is TGTGCATGTACCCCTAGCGGGGGAGGTTATGAGCAGTTCTTC. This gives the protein CACTPSGGGYEQFF.